This is a list of T cell receptor beta chains from one sample in a study of blood T cell repertoires in COVID-19. The protocol was immunoSEQ multiplex PCR, while the TCRdb copy is restricted to in-frame clones and leaves out a portion. The sample lists over 100,000 clones, roughly 83% occurring once. What was sequenced was peripheral blood. These receptors all come from a woman of 80 years or more with acute or convalescent COVID-19. CDR3s include the opening cysteine and the closing phenylalanine or tryptophan. D genes are given only for firm matches. Not every row has a clone size; where given, it reads once, few, many or a size class.

v_gene: TRBV6-2/TRBV6-3
j_gene: TRBJ1-1
abundance: NA
d_gene: TRBD1
CDR3nt: TGTGCCAGCAGCGCAGGGGGCGCGTTGAACACTGAAGCTTTCTTT
CDR3aa: CASSAGGALNTEAFF

v_gene: TRBV5-8
j_gene: TRBJ2-5
abundance: few
d_gene: NA
CDR3nt: TGTGCCAGCAGCTTTAACAGTAGGGGAGAGACCCAGTACTTC
CDR3aa: CASSFNSRGETQYF

v_gene: TRBV6-2/TRBV6-3
j_gene: TRBJ1-5
abundance: few
d_gene: TRBD1
CDR3nt: TGTGCCAGCAGTACTATAGGGACAGCCCTGTTGCCCCAGCATTTT
CDR3aa: CASSTIGTALLPQHF

v_gene: TRBV13
j_gene: TRBJ1-2
abundance: NA
d_gene: TRBD1
CDR3nt: TGTGCCAGCAGCTTAGGAGACAGGGCTTCCTATGGCTACACCTTC
CDR3aa: CASSLGDRASYGYTF

v_gene: TRBV18
j_gene: TRBJ2-2
abundance: NA
d_gene: NA
CDR3nt: TGTGCCAGCTCACCCGTTTACACCGGGGAGCTGTTTTTT
CDR3aa: CASSPVYTGELFF

v_gene: TRBV18
j_gene: TRBJ2-3
abundance: NA
d_gene: NA
CDR3nt: TGTGCCAGCTCACAGGAGTCAGATACGCAGTATTTT
CDR3aa: CASSQESDTQYF

v_gene: TRBV7-9
j_gene: TRBJ2-7
abundance: NA
d_gene: NA
CDR3nt: TGTGCCAGCAGCTTAGCCGAGGCACCCTACGAGCAGTACTTC
CDR3aa: CASSLAEAPYEQYF

v_gene: TRBV19
j_gene: TRBJ1-1
abundance: NA
d_gene: NA
CDR3nt: TGTGCCAGTAGACCCGGGGGAGGCACACCAAACACTGAAGCTTTCTTT
CDR3aa: CASRPGGGTPNTEAFF

v_gene: TRBV28
j_gene: TRBJ1-6
abundance: NA
d_gene: NA
CDR3nt: TGTGCCAGCAGTTTTGGGTCAGGTTCTAATTCACCCCTCCACTTT
CDR3aa: CASSFGSGSNSPLHF

v_gene: TRBV14
j_gene: TRBJ1-2
abundance: once
d_gene: NA
CDR3nt: TGTGCCAGCAGCCAAGCTCGGGGGAGCTATGGCTACACCTTC
CDR3aa: CASSQARGSYGYTF

v_gene: TRBV12-3/TRBV12-4
j_gene: TRBJ2-1
abundance: once
d_gene: NA
CDR3nt: TGTGCCAGCAGTCCACTTTTTTCGGAGCAGTTCTTC
CDR3aa: CASSPLFSEQFF

v_gene: TRBV5-4
j_gene: TRBJ1-1
abundance: few
d_gene: NA
CDR3nt: TGTGCCAGCAGCCACGGACAGACCAGGAACACTGAAGCTTTCTTT
CDR3aa: CASSHGQTRNTEAFF

v_gene: TRBV6-1
j_gene: TRBJ2-7
abundance: NA
d_gene: NA
CDR3nt: TGTGCCAGCAGTGAGGCAGGGATCTCCTACGAGCAGTACTTC
CDR3aa: CASSEAGISYEQYF

v_gene: TRBV29-1
j_gene: TRBJ1-1
abundance: NA
d_gene: NA
CDR3nt: TGCAGCGTTGATACAGTCGGGGACACTGAAGCTTTCTTT
CDR3aa: CSVDTVGDTEAFF

v_gene: TRBV6-5
j_gene: TRBJ2-1
abundance: NA
d_gene: TRBD2
CDR3nt: TGTGCCGGGGGGCTGGGACTAGCCGACAATGAGCAGTTCTTC
CDR3aa: CAGGLGLADNEQFF

v_gene: TRBV11-2
j_gene: TRBJ1-3
abundance: NA
d_gene: TRBD1
CDR3nt: TGTGCCAGCAAGGTGGGACAGAGCTCTGGAAACACCATATATTTT
CDR3aa: CASKVGQSSGNTIYF

v_gene: TRBV6-2/TRBV6-3
j_gene: TRBJ1-1
abundance: NA
d_gene: TRBD1
CDR3nt: TGTGCCAGCAGTGGTCAACAGGGGGCGAGCACTGAAGCTTTCTTT
CDR3aa: CASSGQQGASTEAFF

v_gene: TRBV19
j_gene: TRBJ2-2
abundance: NA
d_gene: NA
CDR3nt: TGTGCCAGTAGTAGCCCGAGCTGGAACACCGGGGAGCTGTTTTTT
CDR3aa: CASSSPSWNTGELFF

v_gene: TRBV7-2
j_gene: TRBJ2-5
abundance: NA
d_gene: TRBD1
CDR3nt: TGTGCCAGCAGCCTGCAGACAGGGGGCGCGGGAGAGACCCAGTACTTC
CDR3aa: CASSLQTGGAGETQYF

v_gene: TRBV3-1/TRBV3-2
j_gene: TRBJ2-3
abundance: few
d_gene: TRBD1
CDR3nt: TGTGCCAGCAGCCAAGGGACAGGCGCCTGGGGAATCACAGATACGCAGTATTTT
CDR3aa: CASSQGTGAWGITDTQYF

v_gene: TRBV15
j_gene: TRBJ1-6
abundance: NA
d_gene: NA
CDR3nt: TGTGCCACCGCAACAGTCAATTCACCCCTCCACTTT
CDR3aa: CATATVNSPLHF

v_gene: TRBV11-2
j_gene: TRBJ1-1
abundance: NA
d_gene: NA
CDR3nt: TGTGCCAGCAGCTTAGGCGTCATGAACACTGAAGCTTTCTTT
CDR3aa: CASSLGVMNTEAFF

v_gene: TRBV2
j_gene: TRBJ2-6
abundance: once
d_gene: NA
CDR3nt: TGTGCCAGCAGTCAGGCATTTCGGGCCAACGTCCTGACTTTC
CDR3aa: CASSQAFRANVLTF

v_gene: TRBV19
j_gene: TRBJ2-5
abundance: NA
d_gene: TRBD2
CDR3nt: TGTGCCAGTAGTGTCTTAAGCGGGAGAGGCGAGACCCAGTACTTC
CDR3aa: CASSVLSGRGETQYF

v_gene: TRBV24-1
j_gene: TRBJ2-3
abundance: NA
d_gene: NA
CDR3nt: TGTGCCACCAGTGGGGGGGCTAGCGGATACACAGATACGCAGTATTTT
CDR3aa: CATSGGASGYTDTQYF

v_gene: TRBV7-2
j_gene: TRBJ2-3
abundance: NA
d_gene: NA
CDR3nt: TGTGCCAGCACCGCCCCCGGAGAAAACACAGATACGCAGTATTTT
CDR3aa: CASTAPGENTDTQYF

v_gene: TRBV4-1
j_gene: TRBJ2-1
abundance: NA
d_gene: TRBD2
CDR3nt: TGCGCCAGCAGCCCGGGACTAGCGGGAGCCTCCTACAATGAGCAGTTCTTC
CDR3aa: CASSPGLAGASYNEQFF

v_gene: TRBV27
j_gene: TRBJ2-3
abundance: NA
d_gene: TRBD2
CDR3nt: TGTGCCAGCAGTTTGGGGCGGGAGCAGACAGATACGCAGTATTTT
CDR3aa: CASSLGREQTDTQYF

v_gene: TRBV24-1
j_gene: TRBJ2-1
abundance: NA
d_gene: TRBD2
CDR3nt: TGTGCCACCAGTGACTTGGGACTAGCGGGAGGGGGCAATGAGCAGTTCTTC
CDR3aa: CATSDLGLAGGGNEQFF

v_gene: TRBV5-1
j_gene: TRBJ1-3
abundance: NA
d_gene: NA
CDR3nt: TGCGCCAGCAGCTTGGGACGGACAGACTCTGGAAACACCATATATTTT
CDR3aa: CASSLGRTDSGNTIYF

v_gene: TRBV19
j_gene: TRBJ1-4
abundance: NA
d_gene: NA
CDR3nt: TGTGCCAGTAGTATGAAAATTCGCAGGACAACTAATGAAAAACTGTTTTTT
CDR3aa: CASSMKIRRTTNEKLFF

v_gene: TRBV3-1/TRBV3-2
j_gene: TRBJ1-3
abundance: NA
d_gene: NA
CDR3nt: TGTGCCAGCAGCCCCCGCCCAGGGGCTGGAAACACCATATATTTT
CDR3aa: CASSPRPGAGNTIYF

v_gene: TRBV5-6
j_gene: TRBJ1-1
abundance: once
d_gene: TRBD1
CDR3nt: TGTGCCAGCAAGGTCCGCCGGGACAGCAACATGAACACTGAAGCTTTCTTT
CDR3aa: CASKVRRDSNMNTEAFF

v_gene: TRBV6-2/TRBV6-3
j_gene: TRBJ2-2
abundance: few
d_gene: NA
CDR3nt: TGTGCCAGCAGTTATGGCAGGGGGGACACCGGGGAGCTGTTTTTT
CDR3aa: CASSYGRGDTGELFF

v_gene: TRBV18
j_gene: TRBJ2-2
abundance: NA
d_gene: NA
CDR3nt: TGTGCCAGCTCACCACCAGTTCGAGACGGGGAGCTGTTTTTT
CDR3aa: CASSPPVRDGELFF

v_gene: TRBV7-9
j_gene: TRBJ2-7
abundance: few
d_gene: TRBD1
CDR3nt: TGTGCCAGCAGCTTGACAGGGACCGAGCAGTACTTC
CDR3aa: CASSLTGTEQYF

v_gene: TRBV4-3
j_gene: TRBJ1-5
abundance: NA
d_gene: NA
CDR3nt: TGCGCCAGCAGCCAATCGTTTTCAGGCGAGCAGCCCCAGCATTTT
CDR3aa: CASSQSFSGEQPQHF

v_gene: TRBV6-5
j_gene: TRBJ1-2
abundance: NA
d_gene: TRBD1
CDR3nt: TGTGCCAGCAGCGTAGACAGGGAGCTTGGCTACACCTTC
CDR3aa: CASSVDRELGYTF

v_gene: TRBV13
j_gene: TRBJ2-7
abundance: NA
d_gene: NA
CDR3nt: TGTGCCAGCAGCCTCCCGCACAGGGTTGGATACGAGCAGTACTTC
CDR3aa: CASSLPHRVGYEQYF

v_gene: TRBV4-3
j_gene: TRBJ2-1
abundance: NA
d_gene: NA
CDR3nt: TGCGCCAGCAGCCAAGATTGGACACTCCCGTACAATGAGCAGTTCTTC
CDR3aa: CASSQDWTLPYNEQFF

v_gene: TRBV28
j_gene: TRBJ1-6
abundance: NA
d_gene: TRBD1
CDR3nt: TGTGCCAGCACTCCTCCGGGACAGTTTTCACCCCTCCACTTT
CDR3aa: CASTPPGQFSPLHF